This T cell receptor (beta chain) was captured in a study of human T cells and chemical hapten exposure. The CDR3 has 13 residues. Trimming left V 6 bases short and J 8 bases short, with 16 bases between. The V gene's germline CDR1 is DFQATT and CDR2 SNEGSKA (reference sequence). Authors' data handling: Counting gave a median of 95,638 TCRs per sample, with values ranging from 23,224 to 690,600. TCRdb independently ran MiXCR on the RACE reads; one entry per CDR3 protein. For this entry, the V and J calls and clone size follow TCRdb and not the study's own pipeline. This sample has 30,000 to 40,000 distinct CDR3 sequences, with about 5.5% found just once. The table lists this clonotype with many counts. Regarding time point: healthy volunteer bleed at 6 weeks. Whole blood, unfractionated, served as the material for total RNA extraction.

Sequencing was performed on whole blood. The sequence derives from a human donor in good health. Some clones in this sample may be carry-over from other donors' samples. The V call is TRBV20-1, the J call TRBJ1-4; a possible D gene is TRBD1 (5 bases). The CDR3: CSARTPSGEKLFF. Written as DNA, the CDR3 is TGCAGTGCCCGGACACCATCAGGGGAAAAACTGTTTTTT.